This T cell receptor beta chain was identified in a study of blood T cell repertoires in COVID-19. Study-level background: In each case, the material was cDNA or gDNA derived from T cells, B-cell-depleted T cells, or PBMCs.

Original processing methods: Amplification of reference gene primers provided the estimated nucleated cell counts. The protocol was immunoSEQ multiplex PCR, while the TCRdb copy is restricted to in-frame clones and leaves out a portion. The D gene and trimming were derived from the DNA, and the V and J assignments and clone size from that table. The sample lists 200,000 to 250,000 clones, less than 90% occurring once. The length of the CDR3 is 14 residues. Germline loops: CDR1 SGHRS, CDR2 YFSETQ. The germline V and J ends were trimmed by 0 bases and 3 bases, with 10 bases remaining between them. Study members were between about 18 and 95 years old and lived in approximately 25 US regions. Participant-given clinical history determined each cohort assignment. This clone was detected a few times.

Sequencing input: PBMCs or T cells enriched from blood (not recorded which). The rearrangement joins TRBV5-1 to TRBJ2-7; TRBD1 might be the D (5 bases). This clonotype originated in a woman aged 40 to 50 who had recovered from COVID-19. The CDR3 sequence: CASSLVGLHYEQYF. Written as DNA, the CDR3 is TGCGCCAGCAGCTTGGTGGGGCTCCACTACGAGCAGTACTTC.